A selection of T cell receptor beta chains follows, all from one sample in a study of blood T cells in healthy people across ages. Each CDR3 protein gets one entry after TCRdb re-called the 5' RACE reads with MiXCR. Altogether 1.5 million or so distinct CDR3 sequences are present, 35% to 45% being singletons, with the ten largest covering 7.9%. Sequenced material: blood. Receptor source: a woman aged 18 to 35 in good health. Both conserved end residues are part of each CDR3. The order of the fields is D gene, J gene, V gene, clone size, CDR3 DNA, CDR3 protein. D genes are given only for firm matches. The size entry is marked missing in some rows and otherwise reads once, few, many or a size class.

d_gene: TRBD1
j_gene: TRBJ2-7
v_gene: TRBV29-1
abundance: many
CDR3nt: TGCAGCGTTGAATCGGGGACAGGGACTGGTGAGCAGTACTTC
CDR3aa: CSVESGTGTGEQYF

d_gene: TRBD1
j_gene: TRBJ2-7
v_gene: TRBV12-3/TRBV12-4
abundance: -
CDR3nt: TGTGCCAGCAGTTTCGGCAGGGGGCCGGACGAGCAGTACTTC
CDR3aa: CASSFGRGPDEQYF

d_gene: TRBD2
j_gene: TRBJ2-7
v_gene: TRBV7-2
abundance: few
CDR3nt: TGTGCCAGCAGCTTAGGGGCGCGGGAGGGCGCGGGGGAGCAGTACTTC
CDR3aa: CASSLGAREGAGEQYF

d_gene: TRBD2
j_gene: TRBJ2-2
v_gene: TRBV20-1
abundance: -
CDR3nt: TGCAGTGCTGGCGCGGGAGGCTGGAACACCGGGGAGCTGTTTTTT
CDR3aa: CSAGAGGWNTGELFF

d_gene: -
j_gene: TRBJ2-1
v_gene: TRBV5-4
abundance: -
CDR3nt: TGTGCCAGCAGCCAAGGGACACATTACAATGAGCAGTTCTTC
CDR3aa: CASSQGTHYNEQFF

d_gene: TRBD2
j_gene: TRBJ2-1
v_gene: TRBV30
abundance: few
CDR3nt: TGTGCCTGGAGTCGGCGGGAGCCCAATGAGCAGTTCTTC
CDR3aa: CAWSRREPNEQFF

d_gene: -
j_gene: TRBJ1-2
v_gene: TRBV9
abundance: many
CDR3nt: TGTGCCAGCAGCGTAGGGACCTATGGCTACACCTTC
CDR3aa: CASSVGTYGYTF

d_gene: TRBD1
j_gene: TRBJ1-2
v_gene: TRBV29-1
abundance: -
CDR3nt: TGCAGCGTCGTTACAGGGGAGGCCTATGGCTACACCTTC
CDR3aa: CSVVTGEAYGYTF

d_gene: -
j_gene: TRBJ2-5
v_gene: TRBV6-5
abundance: few
CDR3nt: TGTGCCAGCAGTTATCGGGGTCCCTTGGGGGAGACCCAGTACTTC
CDR3aa: CASSYRGPLGETQYF

d_gene: TRBD1
j_gene: TRBJ2-7
v_gene: TRBV5-1
abundance: -
CDR3nt: TGCGCCAGCAGCGGGGACAGCACCTACGAGCAGTACTTC
CDR3aa: CASSGDSTYEQYF

d_gene: -
j_gene: TRBJ2-1
v_gene: TRBV3-1
abundance: few
CDR3nt: TGTGCCAGCAAGGGCGGCGGTAGCTCCTACAATGAGCAGTTCTTC
CDR3aa: CASKGGGSSYNEQFF

d_gene: -
j_gene: TRBJ2-3
v_gene: TRBV12-3/TRBV12-4
abundance: few
CDR3nt: TGTGCCAGCAGTTTAGGACGCGGGGCCTACACAGATACGCAGTATTTT
CDR3aa: CASSLGRGAYTDTQYF

d_gene: -
j_gene: TRBJ1-6
v_gene: TRBV29-1
abundance: few
CDR3nt: TGCAGCGCCTCAGAGGGGCAGCATAATTCACCCCTCCACTTT
CDR3aa: CSASEGQHNSPLHF

d_gene: TRBD1
j_gene: TRBJ1-5
v_gene: TRBV29-1
abundance: -
CDR3nt: TGCAGCGTTGCCCATCCTGGACAGGGTAGCGATCAGCCCCAGCATTTT
CDR3aa: CSVAHPGQGSDQPQHF

d_gene: -
j_gene: TRBJ2-5
v_gene: TRBV9
abundance: -
CDR3nt: TGTGCCAGCAGCGTCCTCTCGGGGGCCGCGGAAACCCAGTACTTC
CDR3aa: CASSVLSGAAETQYF

d_gene: -
j_gene: TRBJ2-3
v_gene: TRBV28
abundance: few
CDR3nt: TGTGCCAGCCCCGACAAAAACACAGATACGCAGTATTTT
CDR3aa: CASPDKNTDTQYF

d_gene: -
j_gene: TRBJ2-7
v_gene: TRBV6-6
abundance: -
CDR3nt: TGTGCCAGCATCGTTAGGCCTCCGCCTGGCGAGCAGTACTTC
CDR3aa: CASIVRPPPGEQYF

d_gene: TRBD1
j_gene: TRBJ2-7
v_gene: TRBV4-1
abundance: -
CDR3nt: TGCGCCAGCAGCCACGGGGGACAGGGTGTTACCTGCGAGCAGTACTTC
CDR3aa: CASSHGGQGVTCEQYF

d_gene: TRBD2
j_gene: TRBJ2-7
v_gene: TRBV28
abundance: -
CDR3nt: TGTGCCAGCAGTTTGGGGAGGGCCCTTAACTACGAGCAGTACTTC
CDR3aa: CASSLGRALNYEQYF

d_gene: TRBD2
j_gene: TRBJ2-3
v_gene: TRBV3-1
abundance: -
CDR3nt: TGTGCCAGCAGCCAACTAGCGGGCGGCGATACGCAGTATTTT
CDR3aa: CASSQLAGGDTQYF

d_gene: -
j_gene: TRBJ1-1
v_gene: TRBV29-1
abundance: few
CDR3nt: TGCAGCTCGACGGGGCCGAACACTGAAGCTTTCTTT
CDR3aa: CSSTGPNTEAFF

d_gene: -
j_gene: TRBJ1-6
v_gene: TRBV20-1
abundance: -
CDR3nt: TGCAGTGCTAGGGACAGCCTCCTCGGACCCCTCCACTTT
CDR3aa: CSARDSLLGPLHF

d_gene: -
j_gene: TRBJ2-7
v_gene: TRBV5-6
abundance: -
CDR3nt: TGTGCCAGCAGCTTAGGCCAGGGCCCACGGGGGCAGTACTTC
CDR3aa: CASSLGQGPRGQYF

d_gene: -
j_gene: TRBJ1-2
v_gene: TRBV29-1
abundance: few
CDR3nt: TGCAGCGTTGAAGAAGACAGGAACTATGGCTACACCTTC
CDR3aa: CSVEEDRNYGYTF

d_gene: -
j_gene: TRBJ2-7
v_gene: TRBV12-3/TRBV12-4
abundance: few
CDR3nt: TGTGCCAGCAGTTTATTGGCCACGATTTACGAGCAGTACTTC
CDR3aa: CASSLLATIYEQYF

d_gene: -
j_gene: TRBJ1-2
v_gene: TRBV12-3/TRBV12-4
abundance: -
CDR3nt: TGTGCCAGCAGGGAACAGGGTCGGTATGGCTACACCTTC
CDR3aa: CASREQGRYGYTF

d_gene: -
j_gene: TRBJ1-6
v_gene: TRBV20-1
abundance: -
CDR3nt: TGCAGTGCTAGAGGAGGGCAGGGGAGGAATAATTCACCCCTCCACTTT
CDR3aa: CSARGGQGRNNSPLHF

d_gene: TRBD1
j_gene: TRBJ1-6
v_gene: TRBV7-9
abundance: -
CDR3nt: TGTGCCAGCAGCTTACGAGCAGGGGGCGGGAATTCACCCCTCCACTTT
CDR3aa: CASSLRAGGGNSPLHF

d_gene: TRBD1
j_gene: TRBJ2-7
v_gene: TRBV3-1
abundance: once
CDR3nt: TGTGCCAGCAGCCAGGACGGGACAGGGGCCGAGCAGTACTTC
CDR3aa: CASSQDGTGAEQYF

d_gene: TRBD2
j_gene: TRBJ2-3
v_gene: TRBV20-1
abundance: -
CDR3nt: TGCAGTGCTAGGGTCATGGGGCGGGGGGCCACAGATACGCAGTATTTT
CDR3aa: CSARVMGRGATDTQYF

d_gene: -
j_gene: TRBJ2-3
v_gene: TRBV21-1
abundance: -
CDR3nt: TGTGCCAGCAGCAAAGGACCGCTACTAGCGTCTAGCACAGATACGCAGTATTTT
CDR3aa: CASSKGPLLASSTDTQYF

d_gene: TRBD2
j_gene: TRBJ2-1
v_gene: TRBV18
abundance: -
CDR3nt: TGTGCCAGCTCGCGACAAGGACTAGCGGCGGCCGCTAATGAGCAGTTCTTC
CDR3aa: CASSRQGLAAAANEQFF

d_gene: TRBD1
j_gene: TRBJ2-7
v_gene: TRBV29-1
abundance: -
CDR3nt: TGCAGCGTTCTCGGGACAGGGGGCCGCGAGCAGTACTTC
CDR3aa: CSVLGTGGREQYF

d_gene: TRBD1
j_gene: TRBJ2-2
v_gene: TRBV5-1
abundance: -
CDR3nt: TGCGCCAGCAGCTTGCTCGACAGGGCTCGGGGGGAGCTGTTTTTT
CDR3aa: CASSLLDRARGELFF

d_gene: -
j_gene: TRBJ2-7
v_gene: TRBV30
abundance: -
CDR3nt: TGTGCCTGGAGAGGGGTCCCAGGGATCCACGAGCAGTACTTC
CDR3aa: CAWRGVPGIHEQYF

d_gene: -
j_gene: TRBJ1-1
v_gene: TRBV5-1
abundance: -
CDR3nt: TGCGCCAGCAGCTTTGTACAGATCAACACTGAAGCTTTCTTT
CDR3aa: CASSFVQINTEAFF

d_gene: -
j_gene: TRBJ2-7
v_gene: TRBV3-1
abundance: -
CDR3nt: TGTGCCAGCAGCCAAGATGGGGCCTGGCTACCTACGGAGCAGTACTTC
CDR3aa: CASSQDGAWLPTEQYF

d_gene: -
j_gene: TRBJ2-5
v_gene: TRBV20-1
abundance: -
CDR3nt: TGCAGTGCTAGGAAGGGAGAAGAGACCCAGTACTTC
CDR3aa: CSARKGEETQYF

d_gene: TRBD1
j_gene: TRBJ1-1
v_gene: TRBV27
abundance: -
CDR3nt: TGTGCCAGCAGTTTTTCCGACAGGGAATACACTGAAGCTTTCTTT
CDR3aa: CASSFSDREYTEAFF

d_gene: TRBD1
j_gene: TRBJ2-7
v_gene: TRBV5-1
abundance: few
CDR3nt: TGCGCCAGCAGCCGAACCGGGACAGGGGCTGGCGAGCAGTACTTC
CDR3aa: CASSRTGTGAGEQYF

d_gene: TRBD1
j_gene: TRBJ2-1
v_gene: TRBV12-3/TRBV12-4
abundance: -
CDR3nt: TGTGCCAGCAGCCCGGACAGGGGACTCTACAATGAGCAGTTCTTC
CDR3aa: CASSPDRGLYNEQFF

d_gene: -
j_gene: TRBJ1-5
v_gene: TRBV7-9
abundance: many
CDR3nt: TGTGCCAGCAGCCCTCCGGGGGGTCAGCCCCAGCATTTT
CDR3aa: CASSPPGGQPQHF

d_gene: -
j_gene: TRBJ2-5
v_gene: TRBV4-1
abundance: -
CDR3nt: TGCGCCAGCAGCCAAGATCCGGCTCAAGAGACCCAGTACTTC
CDR3aa: CASSQDPAQETQYF

d_gene: -
j_gene: TRBJ2-4
v_gene: TRBV20-1
abundance: -
CDR3nt: TGCAGTGCTAGAGATCTCCGGGACATGATAGCCAAAAACATTCAGTACTTC
CDR3aa: CSARDLRDMIAKNIQYF

d_gene: -
j_gene: TRBJ2-5
v_gene: TRBV21-1
abundance: few
CDR3nt: TGTGCCAGCAGCAAAGGGGACAGGGTCTCGTGTCACCAAGAGACCCAGTACTTC
CDR3aa: CASSKGDRVSCHQETQYF

d_gene: -
j_gene: TRBJ2-7
v_gene: TRBV4-2
abundance: few
CDR3nt: TGTGCCAGCAGCCCAAGGCCAATCCAAAACAATGAGCAGTACTTC
CDR3aa: CASSPRPIQNNEQYF

d_gene: TRBD2
j_gene: TRBJ2-3
v_gene: TRBV29-1
abundance: -
CDR3nt: TGCAGCGTTGAAGATCAGTTAACTAGCGGGGGCGTTAGGTATTTT
CDR3aa: CSVEDQLTSGGVRYF

d_gene: -
j_gene: TRBJ2-5
v_gene: TRBV27
abundance: -
CDR3nt: TGTGCTGCATCCCCCCCCTGGGGGCAGTGCTTC
CDR3aa: CAASPPWGQCF

d_gene: -
j_gene: TRBJ1-2
v_gene: TRBV29-1
abundance: few
CDR3nt: TGCAGCGTTGCCCTTGCCGGCTATGGCTACACCTTC
CDR3aa: CSVALAGYGYTF

d_gene: TRBD1
j_gene: TRBJ1-5
v_gene: TRBV12-3/TRBV12-4
abundance: -
CDR3nt: TGTGCCAGCAGTTCACAGGGGGCTTGGACCCAGCATTTT
CDR3aa: CASSSQGAWTQHF

d_gene: -
j_gene: TRBJ2-7
v_gene: TRBV10-3
abundance: many
CDR3nt: TGTGCCTCTAGGGACATATCCCCCTACGAGCAGTACTTC
CDR3aa: CASRDISPYEQYF

d_gene: -
j_gene: TRBJ2-2
v_gene: TRBV7-9
abundance: -
CDR3nt: TGTGCCAGCACCATAAAGGGAGCCGCGACGTACCGGGAGCTGTTTTTT
CDR3aa: CASTIKGAATYRELFF

d_gene: TRBD2
j_gene: TRBJ2-4
v_gene: TRBV20-1
abundance: -
CDR3nt: TGCAGTGCTAGAGTCGGGACTAGCGGATTGCAGTACTTC
CDR3aa: CSARVGTSGLQYF

d_gene: TRBD1
j_gene: TRBJ2-7
v_gene: TRBV6-2/TRBV6-3
abundance: -
CDR3nt: TGTGCCAGCAGTTACACTTGGACAGGGTCCTCGTACGAGCAGTACTTC
CDR3aa: CASSYTWTGSSYEQYF

d_gene: TRBD2
j_gene: TRBJ2-7
v_gene: TRBV20-1
abundance: -
CDR3nt: TGCAGTGCCGCGGGAGAGGTGTACGAGCAGTACTTC
CDR3aa: CSAAGEVYEQYF

d_gene: TRBD1
j_gene: TRBJ1-6
v_gene: TRBV27
abundance: many
CDR3nt: TGTGCCAGCAGTCAGCGGACAGGCTCCCCCCTCCACTTT
CDR3aa: CASSQRTGSPLHF

d_gene: -
j_gene: TRBJ1-3
v_gene: TRBV20-1
abundance: few
CDR3nt: TGCAGTGCATTTAGGACATCCGGAAACACCATATATTTT
CDR3aa: CSAFRTSGNTIYF

d_gene: -
j_gene: TRBJ2-4
v_gene: TRBV29-1
abundance: few
CDR3nt: TGCAGCGTCGCGGGCCCCATGTTGGAGCAGTACTTC
CDR3aa: CSVAGPMLEQYF

d_gene: -
j_gene: TRBJ1-2
v_gene: TRBV28
abundance: once
CDR3nt: TGTGCCAGCAGTTTAGAACGGACCTTTGGAGGCTACACCTTC
CDR3aa: CASSLERTFGGYTF

d_gene: TRBD2
j_gene: TRBJ2-7
v_gene: TRBV20-1
abundance: -
CDR3nt: TGCAGTGCTAGAGATCCCGGACTAGCGGGAGAAAATGAGCAGTACTTC
CDR3aa: CSARDPGLAGENEQYF